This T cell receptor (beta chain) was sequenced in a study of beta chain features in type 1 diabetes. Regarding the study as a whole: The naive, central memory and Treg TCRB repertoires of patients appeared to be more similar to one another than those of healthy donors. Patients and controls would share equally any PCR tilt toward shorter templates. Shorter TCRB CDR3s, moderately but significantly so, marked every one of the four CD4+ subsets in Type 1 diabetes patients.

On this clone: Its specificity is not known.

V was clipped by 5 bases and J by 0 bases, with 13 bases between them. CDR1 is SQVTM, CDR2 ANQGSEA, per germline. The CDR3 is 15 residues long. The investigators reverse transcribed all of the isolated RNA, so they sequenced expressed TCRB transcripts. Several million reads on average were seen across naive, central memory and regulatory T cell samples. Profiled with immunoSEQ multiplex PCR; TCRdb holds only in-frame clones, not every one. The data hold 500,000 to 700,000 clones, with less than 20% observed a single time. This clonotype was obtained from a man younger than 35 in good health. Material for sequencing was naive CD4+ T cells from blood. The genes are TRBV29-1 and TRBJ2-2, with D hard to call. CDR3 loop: CSVRSSDTNTGELFF. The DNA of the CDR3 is TGCAGCGTTAGATCCAGCGATACGAACACCGGGGAGCTGTTTTTT.